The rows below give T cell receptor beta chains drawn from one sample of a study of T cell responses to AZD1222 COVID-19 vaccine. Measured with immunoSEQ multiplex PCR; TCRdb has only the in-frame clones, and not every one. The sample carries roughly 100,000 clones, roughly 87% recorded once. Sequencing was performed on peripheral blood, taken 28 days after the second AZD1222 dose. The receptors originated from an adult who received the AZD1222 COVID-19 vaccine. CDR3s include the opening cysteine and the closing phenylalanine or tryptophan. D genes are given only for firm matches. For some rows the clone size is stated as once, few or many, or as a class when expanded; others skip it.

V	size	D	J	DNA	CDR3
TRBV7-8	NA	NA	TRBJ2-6	TGTGCCAGCAGCCAAGGGGGCTCTGGGGCCAACGTCCTGACTTTC	CASSQGGSGANVLTF
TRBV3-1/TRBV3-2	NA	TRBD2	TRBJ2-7	TGTGCCAGCAGCCCCGGGGGAGGGATCGAGCAGTACTTC	CASSPGGGIEQYF
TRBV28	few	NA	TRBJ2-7	TGTGCCAGCAACAGGGTGGGTTACTACGAGCAGTACTTC	CASNRVGYYEQYF
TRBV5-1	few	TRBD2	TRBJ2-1	TGCGCCAGTAGCAGCGGAGGGCGGGGAGGGGAGCAGTTCTTC	CASSSGGRGGEQFF
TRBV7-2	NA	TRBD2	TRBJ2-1	TGTGCCAGCAGTAAGGAGAGCGGGAGGTTTCGAAACTCCTACAATGAGCAGTTCTTC	CASSKESGRFRNSYNEQFF
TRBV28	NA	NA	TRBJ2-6	TGTGCCAGCACCGAAGGGGCTGGGGCCAACGTCCTGACTTTC	CASTEGAGANVLTF
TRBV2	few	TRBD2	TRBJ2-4	TGTGCCAGCAGTGACCTCGGGACTAGGGGCATTCAGTACTTC	CASSDLGTRGIQYF
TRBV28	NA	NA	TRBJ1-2	TGTGCCAGCAGTTTGGCAGGATTTGGCTACACCTTC	CASSLAGFGYTF
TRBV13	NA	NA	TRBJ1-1	TGTGCCAGCAGCTTAGGGACAGTTGCAAAAGCTTTCTTT	CASSLGTVAKAFF
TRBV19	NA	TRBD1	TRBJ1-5	TGTGCCAGTAGTCACCCGGGACAGGGTACCCAGCCCCAGCATTTT	CASSHPGQGTQPQHF
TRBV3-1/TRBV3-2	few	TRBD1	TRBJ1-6	TGTGCCAGCAGGGGACAGGGGAGCGGGAATTCACCCCTCCACTTT	CASRGQGSGNSPLHF
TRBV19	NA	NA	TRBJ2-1	TGTGCCAGTAGTAAGACTCCTAACAATGAGCAGTTCTTC	CASSKTPNNEQFF
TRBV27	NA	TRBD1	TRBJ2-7	TGTGCCAGCAGTTCCCCCGGGACAGGAAACTACGAGCAGTACTTC	CASSSPGTGNYEQYF
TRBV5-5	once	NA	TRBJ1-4	TGTGCCAGCAGCTTGGGACGTATTAGATATGCAACTAATGAAAAACTGTTTTTT	CASSLGRIRYATNEKLFF
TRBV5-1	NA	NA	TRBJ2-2	TGCGCCAGCAGGGCTTCCCTCGCCGGGGAGCTGTTTTTT	CASRASLAGELFF
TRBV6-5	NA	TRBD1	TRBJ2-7	TGTGCCAGCAGACGAACAGGGGCAACCGCTAGGCACTTC	CASRRTGATARHF
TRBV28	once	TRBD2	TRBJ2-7	TGTGCCAGCAGTTTATACCCGGCTAGCGGGATCTACGAGCAGTACTTC	CASSLYPASGIYEQYF
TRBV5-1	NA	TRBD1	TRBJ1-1	TGCGCCAGCAGCTTGGCCGGACAGGGAAGAAGCACTGAAGCTTTCTTT	CASSLAGQGRSTEAFF
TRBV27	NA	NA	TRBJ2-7	TGTGCCAGCAGCTCGGACGGAAATATTCCCCACGAGCAGTACTTC	CASSSDGNIPHEQYF
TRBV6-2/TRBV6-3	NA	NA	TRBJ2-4	TGTGCCAGCAGCTCGGGCGTAGCCAAAAACATTCAGTACTTC	CASSSGVAKNIQYF
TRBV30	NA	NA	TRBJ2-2	TGTGCCTGGACTCAGGGGCGGAACACCGGGGAGCTGTTTTTT	CAWTQGRNTGELFF
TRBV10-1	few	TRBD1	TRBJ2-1	TGCGCCAGCTCCCCCTCGGGACAGGGGGCAAATGAGCAGTTCTTC	CASSPSGQGANEQFF
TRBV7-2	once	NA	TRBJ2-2	TGTGCCAGCAGCTTATCTGGGACTCAAACCGGGGAGCTGTTTTTT	CASSLSGTQTGELFF
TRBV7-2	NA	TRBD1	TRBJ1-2	TGTGCCAGCAGCCTCAGGGGGGACAGACTGCTGATCTATGGCTACACCTTC	CASSLRGDRLLIYGYTF
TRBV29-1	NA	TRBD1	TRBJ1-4	TGCAGCGCAGCACAGGGGGCCGGTGAAAAACTGTTTTTT	CSAAQGAGEKLFF
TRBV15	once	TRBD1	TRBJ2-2	TGTGCCACCAGCAGACAAATACGACAGGGAAGGACCGGGGAGCTGTTTTTT	CATSRQIRQGRTGELFF
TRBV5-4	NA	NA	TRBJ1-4	TGTGCCAGCCTTGTAGGGTCAACTAATGAAAAACTGTTTTTT	CASLVGSTNEKLFF
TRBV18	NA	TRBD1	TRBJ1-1	TGTGCCAGCTCCTTCCTGCCCCAGGGGGCCGAAGCTTTCTTT	CASSFLPQGAEAFF
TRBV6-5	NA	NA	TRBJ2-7	TGTGCCAGCAGTTCGTACGATCAGAGCTCCTACGAGCAGTACTTC	CASSSYDQSSYEQYF
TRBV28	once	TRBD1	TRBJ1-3	TGTGCCAGCAGAACTACAGGGGCGATAACTGGAAACACCATATATTTT	CASRTTGAITGNTIYF
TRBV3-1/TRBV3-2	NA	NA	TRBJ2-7	TGTGCCAGCAAGGGGCTGGGGGACGAGCAGTACTTC	CASKGLGDEQYF
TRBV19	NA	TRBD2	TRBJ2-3	TGTGCCAGTAAGACTCAACCGGGACTAGCCACAGATACGCAGTATTTT	CASKTQPGLATDTQYF
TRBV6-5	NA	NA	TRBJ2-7	TGTGCCAGCAGTTACGGGAGGTATTGGGAGCAGTACTTC	CASSYGRYWEQYF
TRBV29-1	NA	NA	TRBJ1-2	TGCAGCGGTGCATGGGGGGATGGCTACACCTTC	CSGAWGDGYTF
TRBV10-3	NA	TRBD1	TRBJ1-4	TGTGCCATCAGTGAGGGACAGGGGGAGAAACTGTTTTTT	CAISEGQGEKLFF
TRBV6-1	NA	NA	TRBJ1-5	TGTGCCAGCAGTGAATTGGGGGAAAGCAATCAGCCCCAGCATTTT	CASSELGESNQPQHF
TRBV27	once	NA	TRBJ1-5	TGTGCCAGCAGTTTATCTGGGGTGAGTCAGCCCCAGCATTTT	CASSLSGVSQPQHF
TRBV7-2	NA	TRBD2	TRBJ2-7	TGTGCCAGCAGCTCACTAGCGGGGGAATACGAGCAGTACTTC	CASSSLAGEYEQYF
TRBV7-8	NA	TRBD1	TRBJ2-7	TGTGCCAGCAGCCCCGGGCGGACAGGGTACTACGAGCAGTACTTC	CASSPGRTGYYEQYF
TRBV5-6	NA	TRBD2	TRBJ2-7	TGTGCCAGCAGCTTGGCTAGCGGCTACGAGCAGTACTTC	CASSLASGYEQYF
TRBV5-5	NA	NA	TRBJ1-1	TGTGCCAGCAGCTTTGGGTCCTACACTGAAGCTTTCTTT	CASSFGSYTEAFF
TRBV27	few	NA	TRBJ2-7	TGTGCCAGCAGTCGGCCTTCCTCCTACGAGCAGTACTTC	CASSRPSSYEQYF
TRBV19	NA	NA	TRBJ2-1	TGTGCCAGTAGTACGACTCGCTTGAGGGAGAGGAATGAGCAGTTCTTC	CASSTTRLRERNEQFF
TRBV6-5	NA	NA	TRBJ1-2	TGTGCCAGCAGCGCGAGGGATAACTATGGCTACACCTTC	CASSARDNYGYTF
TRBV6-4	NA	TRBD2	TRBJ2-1	TGTGCCAGCAGTCTGACTAGCGGGAGTAGAAATGAGCAGTTCTTC	CASSLTSGSRNEQFF